What follows describes a single T cell receptor beta chain. Sequencing used immunoSEQ multiplex PCR; TCRdb keeps in-frame clones, though not all of them. The repertoire holds about 92,000 clones, with 83% as singletons. Time point defined: baseline, week 1 (first vaccination visit). Described treatment: pre-vaccination baseline after standard-of-care therapy. Each tumor in the donors was a new WHO grade 3 or 4 astrocytoma, IDH1-mutant and ATRX-lost. The entry originates in a study of a mutant IDH1 vaccine in newly diagnosed glioma. Overall study: Treatment recipients were approximately 60% male and around 40% female, and their mean age was around 40 years.

The germline gives CDR1 SGHRS, CDR2 YFSETQ. The CDR3 sequence is 15 residues long. Unmatched junction bases numbered 8, after V lost 1 base and J lost 6 bases. The chain uses TRBV5-1 and TRBJ2-7; 9 nucleotides align to TRBD1. The sample in question was PBMCs, obtained from a glioma patient treated with radiotherapy, temozolomide or both. This TCR was recovered from a woman between 45 and 65 years old with glioma. The CDR3 DNA reads as TGCGCCAGCAGCTTGTCGGGCGGACAGGGGAGCGAGCAGTACTTC. Its translation: CASSLSGGQGSEQYF.